One sample yielded the 19 T cell receptor beta chains listed below, sequenced in a study of T cell repertoires in ileal Crohn's disease. Libraries were prepared by immunoSEQ multiplex PCR; TCRdb keeps only in-frame clonotypes and omits some of them. The sample carries 4,900 or so clones, around 86% recorded once. Material for sequencing was ileal tissue. Every receptor here comes from an adult with Crohn's disease.

V and J are TRBV7-2 and TRBJ2-3, with TRBD2 matching 11 bases. The CDR3 is made up of 15 amino acids. The germline gives CDR1 SGHTA, CDR2 FQGNSA. The V segment lost 8 bases and the J segment 1 base; nucleotides outside the gene matches: 5. The CDR3 region is CASGLLAGGTDTQYF. The CDR3 DNA reads as TGTGCCAGCGGACTACTAGCGGGGGGCACAGATACGCAGTATTTT.

The V gene is TRBV28, the J gene TRBJ1-2; D not resolved. V was cut by 2 bases and J by 4 bases, with 8 bases left in between. This CDR3 is 13 amino acids long. Germline V gene data show CDR1 as MDHEN and CDR2 as SYDVKM. The CDR3 coding sequence is TGTGCCAGCAGTTTAACCACTTTCTATGGCTACACCTTC. This sequence encodes CASSLTTFYGYTF.

In its sample, this clone was seen a few times. The chain combines TRBV5-8 with TRBJ1-2; D not certain. From germline, CDR1 is SGHTS and CDR2 YDEGEE. The CDR3 has 11 residues. V was pared by 2 bases and J by 9 bases, with 8 bases between. The CDR3 nucleotides are TGTGCCAGCAGCTTTCGAGGTAGCTACACCTTC. Translation gives CASSFRGSYTF. Based on the CDR3 plus reference TRBV5-8 and TRBJ1-2, the full variable domain is EAGVTQSPTHLIKTRGQQATLRCSPISGHTSVYWYQQALGLGLQFLLWYDEGEERNRGNFPPRFSGRQFPNYSSELNVNALELEDSALYLCASSFRGSYTFGSGTRLTVV.

The V gene is TRBV15, the J gene TRBJ1-2; 8 bases fit TRBD1. This CDR3 contains 16 residues. Germline CDR1 LNHNV, CDR2 YYDKDF (reference sequence). Trimming at V came to 1 base and at J to 4 bases, leaving 8 bases not matched to a gene. This CDR3 reads CATSRAEAGGGYGYTF. CDR3 coding DNA: TGTGCCACCAGCAGAGCGGAGGCAGGGGGCGGCTATGGCTACACCTTC.

J is TRBJ2-7 and V is TRBV7-2; no definite D call. CDR1 SGHTA and CDR2 FQGNSA come from the germline V gene. The CDR3 contains 14 residues. V dropped 1 base and J dropped 4 bases, with 11 bases sitting between them. In DNA form, the CDR3 reads TGTGCCAGCAGCTTAGGGGTCAGCGCTTACGAGCAGTACTTC. It translates to CASSLGVSAYEQYF.

V gene TRBV5-4 combines with J gene TRBJ2-5, with 9 bases that match TRBD1. CDR1 and CDR2 (germline): SGHNT, YYREEE (reference sequence). The V and J ends lost 3 bases and 2 bases, in that order; junction bases with no gene match: 8. The CDR3 covers 16 residues. The CDR3 loop is CASSSGTGRIQETQYF. As DNA, the CDR3 is TGTGCCAGCAGCTCGGGGACAGGGAGGATTCAAGAGACCCAGTACTTC.

This chain uses TRBV7-8 with TRBJ2-3; TRBD2 matches 13 bases. The J segment lost 1 base and the V segment lost 2 bases, leaving 9 bases of the junction unmatched. This CDR3 is 19 amino acids long. Germline CDR1 SGHVS, CDR2 FQNEAQ. The DNA of the CDR3 is TGTGCCAGCAGCTTAAGGGGGAGGGGGACTAGCGGGGGCACAGATACGCAGTATTTT. It encodes CASSLRGRGTSGGTDTQYF.

The chain combines TRBV5-4 with TRBJ2-5; 15 bases line up with TRBD2. J was trimmed by 6 bases and V by 4 bases; bases with no gene match: 7. In germline, CDR1 is SGHNT, CDR2 YYREEE (reference sequence). This CDR3 spans 16 amino acids. The CDR3 sequence: CASSLGLAGGIKTQYF. The CDR3 DNA reads TGTGCCAGCAGCCTGGGACTAGCGGGGGGTATAAAGACCCAGTACTTC.

Only a few counts were recorded for this clone. V gene TRBV6-1 combines with J gene TRBJ2-3, with TRBD1 matching 8 bases. V shed 4 bases and J 8 bases; nucleotides not matched to a gene: 5. The CDR3 contains 13 residues. The germline V gene has CDR1 MNHNS and CDR2 SASEGT. The CDR3 region has the DNA TGTGCCAGCAGTGGGACAGGGTCCGCTACGCAGTATTTT. Its protein is CASSGTGSATQYF.

The CDR3 loop reads CASSQVSGLRREQYF. The CDR3 DNA sequence: TGCGCCAGCAGCCAAGTATCTGGACTTCGACGCGAGCAGTACTTC. The genes are TRBV4-1 and TRBJ2-7, with D possibly being TRBD2 (5 bases). This CDR3 contains 15 residues. Germline assignment: CDR1 MGHRA and CDR2 YSYEKL. The germline V and J ends were trimmed by 1 base and 6 bases, with 16 bases remaining between them.

CDR3 sequence (DNA): TGTGCCAGCAGCCCGCCTCTTACAGGTGGGGACACTGAAGCTTTCTTT. Translating gives CASSPPLTGGDTEAFF. This sequence joins TRBV28 and TRBJ1-1; tentative D call: TRBD1 (5 bases). The length of the CDR3 is 16 residues. Trimming left V 6 bases short and J 3 bases short, with 20 bases between. Germline V gene sequence: CDR1 MDHEN, CDR2 SYDVKM.

V is TRBV19 and J is TRBJ1-2; tentatively, D is TRBD1 (5 bases). Germline CDR1 and CDR2: LNHDA and SQIVND (reference sequence). The CDR3 is 15 residues long. With 3 bases removed from V and 0 bases from J, the gap between germline ends came to 11 bases. Here the CDR3 DNA reads TGTGCCAGTAGTATGGCAGGGTACGCTAACTATGGCTACACCTTC. Translating gives CASSMAGYANYGYTF.

The chain joins TRBV19 to TRBJ1-1, with 7 bases matching TRBD1. The germline CDR1 and CDR2 sequences are LNHDA and SQIVND (reference sequence). The CDR3 length is 15 residues. V gave up 9 bases and J gave up 0 bases; unmatched junction bases: 10. CDR3 nucleotide sequence: TGTGCCAGCAAACAGGGGTCGCATATGAACACTGAAGCTTTCTTT. Its translation: CASKQGSHMNTEAFF.

The V call is TRBV19, the J call TRBJ2-1, with D perhaps TRBD2 (7 bases). Trimming pared 5 bases from V and 9 bases from J, leaving 20 bases between. The V gene's germline CDR1 is LNHDA and CDR2 SQIVND (reference sequence). This CDR3 contains 15 residues. The CDR3 DNA sequence: TGTGCCAGTAGTGTTTTTGGGGGGGGCGTAGGTGAGCAGTTCTTC. Its translation: CASSVFGGGVGEQFF. Full variable domain (outside the CDR3, taken from reference TRBV19 and TRBJ2-1): DGGITQSPKYLFRKEGQNVTLSCEQNLNHDAMYWYRQDPGQGLRLIYYSQIVNDFQKGDIAEGYSVSREKKESFPLTVTSAQKNPTAFYLCASSVFGGGVGEQFFGPGTRLTVL.

This sequence joins TRBV19 and TRBJ2-3; 8 bases line up with TRBD1. V lost 5 bases, J lost 3 bases, and 4 bases stayed unmatched. CDR1 is LNHDA and CDR2 is SQIVND in the germline V gene (reference sequence). The CDR3 loop spans 14 amino acids. CDR3 sequence (DNA): TGTGCCAGTAGTGGCAGGGGGCGGACAGATACGCAGTATTTT. Its translation is CASSGRGRTDTQYF.

The sample holds one count of this clone. The chain has TRBV28 and TRBJ1-2; D might be TRBD1 (5 bases). Trimming pared 3 bases from V and 3 bases from J, leaving 11 bases between. Germline values: CDR1 MDHEN, CDR2 SYDVKM. The length of the CDR3 is 14 residues. The CDR3 sequence is CASSFWRGYYGYTF. The CDR3 nucleotides are TGTGCCAGCAGTTTTTGGAGGGGATACTATGGCTACACCTTC.

A few counts support this clone. The chain carries TRBV5-1 and TRBJ2-1; TRBD2 matches at 7 bases. The trim removed 0 bases at V and 5 bases at J, leaving 5 bases unmatched. This CDR3 has 15 residues. The germline CDR1 and CDR2 sequences are SGHRS and YFSETQ. The chain's CDR3 is CASSLVVGGDNEQFF. CDR3 nucleotides: TGCGCCAGCAGCTTGGTAGTGGGAGGGGACAATGAGCAGTTCTTC.

CDR3 coding DNA: TGTGCCAGCAGCGTAGAAGGGGGACAGGGATACAATCAGCCCCAGCATTTT. This codes for CASSVEGGQGYNQPQHF. The chain couples TRBV9 to TRBJ1-5; 9 positions agree with TRBD1. Germline V gene lookup returns CDR1 SGDLS and CDR2 YYNGEE. The CDR3 is 17 amino acids. The trim removed 0 bases at V and 3 bases at J, leaving 7 bases unmatched.

The V and J genes are TRBV15 and TRBJ2-7, with 9 bases lining up with TRBD1. This CDR3 comprises 15 residues. V lost 0 bases, J lost 6 bases, and 6 bases stayed unmatched. CDR1 LNHNV and CDR2 YYDKDF come from the germline V gene (reference sequence). The CDR3 bases are TGTGCCACCAGCAGAGATGGGACAGGGTCTAGCGAGCAGTACTTC. Translation gives CATSRDGTGSSEQYF. Drawing the rest from reference TRBV15 and TRBJ2-7, the complete variable domain is DAMVIQNPRYQVTQFGKPVTLSCSQTLNHNVMYWYQQKSSQAPKLLFHYYDKDFNNEADTPDNFQSRRPNTSFCFLDIRSPGLGDTAMYLCATSRDGTGSSEQYFGPGTRLTVT.